Following are 4 T cell receptor beta chains from one sample sequenced in a study of T cells in Graves' hyperthyroidism and ophthalmopathy (dated by TCRdb to the late 2010s). The library was produced with multiplex PCR. Instrument used: Illumina HiSeq 2000. TCR beta CDR3 regions were amplified from RNA transcripts. A first-round RT-PCR of the TCR CDR3 used the HTBI primer set with the Qiagen OneStep RT-PCR kit. TCRdb trimmed the raw reads at Q25, called clones with MiXCR and kept productive beta chains. When rows share a CDR3 protein, they turn into one entry using the most common DNA and genes. The sample includes a few hundred thousand distinct CDR3 sequences, with 13% to 15% observed a single time. The ten biggest clones cover 13% of the sample. Sequencing was carried out using blood. These receptors originate from a woman between 35 and 50 years old with Graves' hyperthyroidism that later progressed to Graves' ophthalmopathy.

This clonotype appeared many times. The chain couples TRBV18 to TRBJ1-4, with D uncertain. The V gene lost 0 bases and the J gene lost 7 bases, with 6 bases spanning the gap. This CDR3 spans 13 amino acids. Germline V gene sequence: CDR1 KGHSH, CDR2 LQKENI. The CDR3 loop reads CASSPPGSEKLFF. CDR3 sequence (DNA): TGTGCCAGCTCACCACCGGGGAGTGAAAAACTGTTTTTT.

This clonotype was counted ten times or more. The V and J genes are TRBV7-3 and TRBJ2-7, with a possible D match to TRBD1 (5 bases). Germline CDR1 SGHTA, CDR2 FQGTGA. V lost 6 bases and J 3 bases, leaving 18 bases between the germline ends. This CDR3 has 15 amino acids. The DNA for the CDR3 is TGTGCCAGCAGTCTTACGTCAGGGCGCGACTACGAGCAGTACTTC. Translating gives CASSLTSGRDYEQYF.

This clonotype came up many times. This chain joins TRBV11-3 and TRBJ2-1; weak D call: TRBD2 (5 bases). V lost 5 bases, J lost 5 bases, and 13 bases lay in between. Germline V lookup: CDR1 SGHNT, CDR2 YENEEA. The CDR3 contains 14 residues. CDR3: CASSTTVRDNEQFF. As DNA, the CDR3 is TGTGCCAGCAGCACCACTGTGCGGGACAATGAGCAGTTCTTC.

The sample holds many counts of this clonotype. The genes are TRBV10-3 and TRBJ2-3; 9 nucleotides agree with TRBD2. This CDR3 region has 18 residues. Germline CDR1 is ENHRY and CDR2 is SYGVKD. The V segment lost 7 bases and the J segment 4 bases; nucleotides outside the gene matches: 18. The CDR3 DNA is TGTGCCATCAAAGCAGATTGGGTAGCGGGAGTTGTAGCAGATACGCAGTATTTT. Amino acids: CAIKADWVAGVVADTQYF.